The rows below give T cell receptor beta chains drawn from one sample of a study of radiation and T cells in renal cell carcinoma. Libraries were prepared by immunoSEQ multiplex PCR; TCRdb keeps only in-frame clonotypes and omits some of them. Altogether fewer than 80,000 clones are present, 70% to 90% being singletons, with the ten largest covering more than 2%. Sample: blood, taken from a patient whose treatment included radiotherapy and nephrectomy. The receptors were gathered from a woman aged 55-69 years with renal cell carcinoma. The CDR3 runs from the conserved cysteine through the conserved F or W. The D gene is left open where the match is weak. Expanded clones get a size class; other rows say once, few or many, or leave the size out.

abundance: .; v_gene: TRBV6-6; d_gene: .; j_gene: TRBJ1-1; CDR3aa: CASTRAGLTEAFF; CDR3nt: TGTGCCAGCACCCGAGCCGGGTTAACTGAAGCTTTCTTT
abundance: .; v_gene: TRBV19; d_gene: .; j_gene: TRBJ1-2; CDR3aa: CASRPSGQVAGGYTF; CDR3nt: TGTGCCAGTAGACCGAGTGGGCAGGTGGCAGGAGGCTACACCTTC
abundance: once; v_gene: TRBV6-1; d_gene: TRBD1; j_gene: TRBJ1-2; CDR3aa: CASSETGQAKGYTF; CDR3nt: TGTGCCAGCAGTGAGACAGGGCAGGCTAAGGGCTACACCTTC
abundance: .; v_gene: TRBV4-1; d_gene: .; j_gene: TRBJ1-6; CDR3aa: CASSHGQDSPLHF; CDR3nt: TGCGCCAGCAGCCACGGCCAGGACTCACCCCTCCACTTT
abundance: .; v_gene: TRBV4-2; d_gene: .; j_gene: TRBJ2-2; CDR3aa: CASSQDSGDRELFF; CDR3nt: TGTGCCAGCAGCCAAGATTCCGGGGACCGGGAGCTGTTTTTT
abundance: .; v_gene: TRBV2; d_gene: .; j_gene: TRBJ2-3; CDR3aa: CASSERRTGTDTQYF; CDR3nt: TGTGCCAGCAGTGAGAGGCGGACGGGGACAGATACGCAGTATTTT
abundance: .; v_gene: TRBV7-9; d_gene: .; j_gene: TRBJ2-3; CDR3aa: CASSLLSQAADTQYF; CDR3nt: TGTGCCAGCAGCTTATTGTCGCAGGCGGCAGATACGCAGTATTTT
abundance: .; v_gene: TRBV2; d_gene: .; j_gene: TRBJ2-6; CDR3aa: CASSTPVESPGANVLTF; CDR3nt: TGTGCCAGCAGTACCCCAGTCGAGTCTCCTGGGGCCAACGTCCTGACTTTC
abundance: .; v_gene: TRBV11-2; d_gene: .; j_gene: TRBJ2-7; CDR3aa: CASSSRPASYEQYF; CDR3nt: TGTGCCAGCAGCTCCAGACCGGCAAGCTACGAGCAGTACTTC
abundance: .; v_gene: TRBV16; d_gene: .; j_gene: TRBJ1-2; CDR3aa: CASSQSVRNYGYTF; CDR3nt: TGTGCCAGCAGCCAATCGGTTCGTAACTATGGCTACACCTTC
abundance: .; v_gene: TRBV28; d_gene: .; j_gene: TRBJ1-4; CDR3aa: CASNERGELFF; CDR3nt: TGTGCCAGCAACGAACGGGGAGAACTGTTTTTT
abundance: .; v_gene: TRBV19; d_gene: .; j_gene: TRBJ1-2; CDR3aa: CASSITGRNYGYTF; CDR3nt: TGTGCCAGTAGTATAACGGGACGTAACTATGGCTACACCTTC
abundance: .; v_gene: TRBV5-1; d_gene: TRBD1; j_gene: TRBJ1-2; CDR3aa: CASSLGQGALRYGYTF; CDR3nt: TGCGCCAGCAGCTTGGGACAGGGCGCCCTTAGGTATGGCTACACCTTC
abundance: .; v_gene: TRBV5-6; d_gene: TRBD1; j_gene: TRBJ2-2; CDR3aa: CASRSRDRVTGELFF; CDR3nt: TGTGCCAGCAGGTCCCGGGACAGGGTCACCGGGGAGCTGTTTTTT
abundance: .; v_gene: TRBV7-2; d_gene: TRBD2; j_gene: TRBJ2-2; CDR3aa: CASSFLAGVKTGELFF; CDR3nt: TGTGCCAGCAGCTTTTTAGCGGGGGTTAAAACCGGGGAGCTGTTTTTT
abundance: .; v_gene: TRBV28; d_gene: .; j_gene: TRBJ1-1; CDR3aa: CASSLGRYTEAFF; CDR3nt: TGTGCCAGCAGTTTAGGCAGGTACACTGAAGCTTTCTTT
abundance: .; v_gene: TRBV5-1; d_gene: TRBD2; j_gene: TRBJ2-5; CDR3aa: CASSLRTSGAHHRTQYF; CDR3nt: TGCGCCAGCAGCCTTCGGACTAGCGGGGCCCACCACCGGACCCAGTACTTC
abundance: .; v_gene: TRBV6-5; d_gene: TRBD2; j_gene: TRBJ2-3; CDR3aa: CASSWRLAGFTDTQYF; CDR3nt: TGTGCCAGCAGTTGGCGACTAGCGGGGTTCACAGATACGCAGTATTTT
abundance: .; v_gene: TRBV28; d_gene: TRBD2; j_gene: TRBJ2-7; CDR3aa: CASSPPGEGEQYF; CDR3nt: TGTGCCAGCAGCCCCCCGGGGGAGGGCGAGCAGTACTTC
abundance: .; v_gene: TRBV9; d_gene: .; j_gene: TRBJ1-1; CDR3aa: CASSVSGGSEAFF; CDR3nt: TGTGCCAGCAGCGTCAGCGGGGGTTCTGAAGCTTTCTTT
abundance: .; v_gene: TRBV7-2; d_gene: .; j_gene: TRBJ1-1; CDR3aa: CASSLVVGGTEAFF; CDR3nt: TGTGCCAGCAGCTTAGTGGTGGGGGGGACTGAAGCTTTCTTT
abundance: .; v_gene: TRBV30; d_gene: .; j_gene: TRBJ2-3; CDR3aa: CAWSPELVESRYTQYF; CDR3nt: TGTGCCTGGAGTCCAGAACTAGTTGAAAGTCGGTATACGCAGTATTTT
abundance: few; v_gene: TRBV29-1; d_gene: .; j_gene: TRBJ2-6; CDR3aa: CSVGMGWSSGANVLTF; CDR3nt: TGCAGCGTTGGAATGGGTTGGAGCTCTGGGGCCAACGTCCTGACTTTC
abundance: .; v_gene: TRBV5-1; d_gene: .; j_gene: TRBJ2-2; CDR3aa: CASSPGYGTGELFF; CDR3nt: TGCGCCAGCAGCCCAGGGTACGGGACCGGGGAGCTGTTTTTT
abundance: few; v_gene: TRBV15; d_gene: TRBD1; j_gene: TRBJ2-3; CDR3aa: CATSSGTGPTDTQYF; CDR3nt: TGTGCCACCAGCAGCGGGACAGGCCCGACAGATACGCAGTATTTT
abundance: .; v_gene: TRBV5-4; d_gene: TRBD1; j_gene: TRBJ2-4; CDR3aa: CASSPTDRGENIQYF; CDR3nt: TGTGCCAGCAGCCCAACCGACAGGGGAGAAAACATTCAGTACTTC
abundance: .; v_gene: TRBV7-3; d_gene: .; j_gene: TRBJ2-1; CDR3aa: CASSLNNEQFF; CDR3nt: TGTGCCAGCAGCTTAAACAATGAGCAGTTCTTC
abundance: once; v_gene: TRBV28; d_gene: TRBD1; j_gene: TRBJ1-2; CDR3aa: CASSFRVGQGFYGYTF; CDR3nt: TGTGCCAGCAGTTTCAGAGTGGGACAGGGCTTCTATGGCTACACCTTC
abundance: .; v_gene: TRBV11-1; d_gene: .; j_gene: TRBJ1-4; CDR3aa: CASSPSDGDIEKLFF; CDR3nt: TGTGCCAGCAGCCCCTCTGACGGGGATATTGAAAAACTGTTTTTT
abundance: .; v_gene: TRBV10-2; d_gene: .; j_gene: TRBJ1-4; CDR3aa: CASSELAPNEKLFF; CDR3nt: TGCGCCAGCAGTGAGTTGGCTCCGAATGAAAAACTGTTTTTT
abundance: .; v_gene: TRBV27; d_gene: .; j_gene: TRBJ2-3; CDR3aa: CASSQGPDTQYF; CDR3nt: TGTGCCAGCAGTCAGGGCCCAGATACGCAGTATTTT
abundance: .; v_gene: TRBV28; d_gene: TRBD2; j_gene: TRBJ2-2; CDR3aa: CASSLFRTSGANTGELFF; CDR3nt: TGTGCCAGCAGTTTATTCAGGACTAGCGGGGCGAACACCGGGGAGCTGTTTTTT
abundance: once; v_gene: TRBV6-5; d_gene: .; j_gene: TRBJ1-4; CDR3aa: CASRGLRTNEKLFF; CDR3nt: TGTGCCAGCAGGGGGCTGAGGACTAATGAAAAACTGTTTTTT
abundance: few; v_gene: TRBV7-8; d_gene: .; j_gene: TRBJ2-4; CDR3aa: CASSPSAGIAKNIQYF; CDR3nt: TGTGCCAGCAGCCCCTCGGCTGGGATAGCCAAAAACATTCAGTACTTC
abundance: .; v_gene: TRBV5-5; d_gene: TRBD1; j_gene: TRBJ2-3; CDR3aa: CASSFQGALGTDTQYF; CDR3nt: TGTGCCAGCAGCTTCCAGGGGGCGCTCGGCACAGATACGCAGTATTTT
abundance: .; v_gene: TRBV18; d_gene: .; j_gene: TRBJ2-3; CDR3aa: CASSPGEQGTDTQYF; CDR3nt: TGTGCCAGCTCCCCCGGAGAACAGGGCACAGATACGCAGTATTTT
abundance: .; v_gene: TRBV4-3; d_gene: .; j_gene: TRBJ2-7; CDR3aa: CASTQGGEQYF; CDR3nt: TGCGCCAGCACCCAGGGGGGCGAGCAGTACTTC
abundance: .; v_gene: TRBV11-2; d_gene: .; j_gene: TRBJ1-2; CDR3aa: CASSLDPGGFYGYTF; CDR3nt: TGTGCCAGCAGCTTAGATCCTGGGGGGTTCTATGGCTACACCTTC
abundance: .; v_gene: TRBV19; d_gene: TRBD1; j_gene: TRBJ2-7; CDR3aa: CASRLGQGYPYEQYF; CDR3nt: TGTGCCAGTAGACTTGGACAGGGGTATCCCTACGAGCAGTACTTC
abundance: .; v_gene: TRBV7-3; d_gene: .; j_gene: TRBJ2-3; CDR3aa: CASSLQTADTQYF; CDR3nt: TGTGCCAGCAGCTTACAGACAGCAGATACGCAGTATTTT
abundance: .; v_gene: TRBV7-2; d_gene: .; j_gene: TRBJ2-7; CDR3aa: CASSLDPGSYEQYF; CDR3nt: TGTGCCAGCAGCTTAGACCCGGGCTCCTACGAGCAGTACTTC